This paragraph covers one T cell receptor beta chain sequence. The antigen remains unidentified. This specimen belongs to a study of OX40 agonist ivuxolimab in advanced cancers. On the study more broadly: An agonistic human IgG2 monoclonal antibody against OX40 (CD134) was given. Around 40% of patients had received prior checkpoint inhibitor therapy. Study-level findings and limits: The specificity for antigen of the expanded peripheral T cells was not determined.

V was clipped by 3 bases and J by 3 bases, with 15 bases between them. The CDR3 loop spans 15 amino acids. The germline gives CDR1 LGHNA, CDR2 YNFKEQ. Systemic immunosuppression or autoimmune disease history was grounds to exclude patients. Clones were sequenced by immunoSEQ multiplex PCR, and TCRdb holds only the in-frame ones, with some missing. Here the sample spans about 69,000 clones, almost 90% being singletons. This sequence was found in an adult with an advanced solid tumor such as melanoma, head and neck, liver or kidney cancer. This specimen consisted of CD4+ or CD8+ T cells sorted from blood, obtained in a trial of the OX40 agonist ivuxolimab. The V call is TRBV4-2, the J call TRBJ2-7, with a tentative D call TRBD1 (6 bases). The CDR3 here is CASSQLAGQIYEQYF. The CDR3 bases are TGTGCCAGCAGCCAGCTAGCAGGACAGATCTACGAGCAGTACTTC.